These T cell receptor beta chains were read from a single sample in a study of OX40 agonist ivuxolimab in advanced cancers. The protocol was immunoSEQ multiplex PCR, while the TCRdb copy is restricted to in-frame clones and leaves out a portion. The repertoire holds some 120,000 clones, with roughly 92% as singletons. The material sequenced was CD4+ or CD8+ T cells sorted from blood, taken in a trial of the OX40 agonist ivuxolimab. The receptors here all came from an adult with an advanced solid tumor such as melanoma, head and neck, liver or kidney cancer. CDR3s include the opening cysteine and the closing phenylalanine or tryptophan. A D gene is named only where the DNA matches it firmly. Only some rows state a clone size, as once, few, many or a class for expanded clones.

cdr3_nt cdr3_aa d_call v_call clone_size j_call
TGCGCCAGCAGCGGGGACAATGAGCAGTTCTTC CASSGDNEQFF - TRBV5-1 - TRBJ2-1
TGTGCCATCACCTCCCCCGGGTTTGGCTACACCTTC CAITSPGFGYTF - TRBV10-3 - TRBJ1-2
TGTGCCAGTAGTGCCGCTGGATCAATGGCGGGTGGCACAGATACGCAGTATTTT CASSAAGSMAGGTDTQYF - TRBV19 once TRBJ2-3
TGTGCCAGTAGTATGAGTCCAGTAGGGGGTAACTATGGCTACACCTTC CASSMSPVGGNYGYTF - TRBV19 - TRBJ1-2
TGTGCCAGCAGCGTAGCCCCAGGGGTCAAGGATGGCTACACCTTC CASSVAPGVKDGYTF - TRBV9 - TRBJ1-2
TGTGCCAGCAGCGGTCAACAGGGGGTCGGAAACACCATATATTTT CASSGQQGVGNTIYF TRBD1 TRBV9 - TRBJ1-3
TGTGCCAGTAGTTTTAAGGTAGGAGGTACTGAAGCTTTCTTT CASSFKVGGTEAFF - TRBV19 - TRBJ1-1
TGTGCCAGCAGCACAAGACATTCTAGCAATCAGCCCCAGCATTTT CASSTRHSSNQPQHF - TRBV6-5 - TRBJ1-5
TGTGCCAGCAGTCCAATAGCGGGGAGGGGTTACAATGAGCAGTTCTTC CASSPIAGRGYNEQFF TRBD2 TRBV27 - TRBJ2-1
TGTGCCAGCTCACGAGACAGGGGAGACTATGGCTACACCTTC CASSRDRGDYGYTF TRBD1 TRBV18 - TRBJ1-2
TGTGCCAGTAGTCCCCCGACAGATACGAACACTGAAGCTTTCTTT CASSPPTDTNTEAFF - TRBV19 - TRBJ1-1
TGTGCCACTTCTGGGGGAGCCACGGGTTACAATGAGCAGTTCTTC CATSGGATGYNEQFF - TRBV19 - TRBJ2-1
TGTGCCAGCACTTCGGGACTAAATGAGCAGTTCTTC CASTSGLNEQFF TRBD2 TRBV6-5 - TRBJ2-1
TGCGCCAGCAGCCCGATTGTATCAGGGGGCAGGACCTACGAGCAGTACTTC CASSPIVSGGRTYEQYF TRBD1 TRBV5-1 - TRBJ2-7
TGCAGCGCAACCAATGACAGGGGAATAGGCGGGGAGCTGTTTTTT CSATNDRGIGGELFF TRBD1 TRBV29-1 - TRBJ2-2
TGCGCCAGCAGCTTGGGGAGTGGGACGGATTATGGCTACACCTTC CASSLGSGTDYGYTF - TRBV5-1 - TRBJ1-2
TGTGCCAGCAGTTACTCCGGCGGGGAGGTCTATGGCTACACCTTC CASSYSGGEVYGYTF - TRBV6-5 - TRBJ1-2
TGTGCCAGCAGTTACCTCGGACAGGGCAATGAGCAGTTCTTC CASSYLGQGNEQFF TRBD1 TRBV6-6 - TRBJ2-1
TGTGCCAGTAGTATAGATCTGCGGGGAGCCCAAGGGACCCAGTACTTC CASSIDLRGAQGTQYF - TRBV19 once TRBJ2-5
TGTGCCAGCAGCTTAGGCAGGAACACTGAAGCTTTCTTT CASSLGRNTEAFF - TRBV7-8 - TRBJ1-1
TGTGCCAGCATGCGGCATAACACAGATACGCAGTATTTT CASMRHNTDTQYF - TRBV2 - TRBJ2-3
TGTGCCAGCAGTTTAGGGGCCTACGAGCAGTACTTC CASSLGAYEQYF - TRBV28 - TRBJ2-7
TGTGCCAGCAGCGTAGAAGGCGGGAGGTACAATGAGCAGTTCTTC CASSVEGGRYNEQFF TRBD2 TRBV9 once TRBJ2-1
TGTGCCAGTGAGGGCTCGGACGGGGTAGAGCAGTACTTC CASEGSDGVEQYF - TRBV19 once TRBJ2-7
TGCGCCAGCAGCTCCCAAGGGGCGCGGGTGGGGAACACTGAAGCTTTCTTT CASSSQGARVGNTEAFF - TRBV5-1 - TRBJ1-1
TGTGCCACCAGAGGGGACAGGGGGCCAGAGACCCAGTACTTC CATRGDRGPETQYF TRBD1 TRBV15 once TRBJ2-5
TGTGCCAGTAGTATGGTGGGTAGGAACACTGAAGCTTTCTTT CASSMVGRNTEAFF - TRBV19 - TRBJ1-1
TGTGCCAGTAGCTCTAAGGGCGCCCCCCCCTACGAGCAGTACTTC CASSSKGAPPYEQYF - TRBV19 - TRBJ2-7
TGTGCCAGCAGCTTAGGGTCCGGGCAGGGGGCTTACAATGAGCAGTTCTTC CASSLGSGQGAYNEQFF TRBD1 TRBV7-9 - TRBJ2-1
TGTGCCAGCAGTTTTAGCCTTGGCGAGCAGTACTTC CASSFSLGEQYF - TRBV28 - TRBJ2-7
TGTGCCAGCAGCGTAGACGACCGGAACGAGCAGTACTTC CASSVDDRNEQYF - TRBV9 - TRBJ2-7
TGCGCCAGCAGGGCGGGACAAACCTATGGCTACACCTTC CASRAGQTYGYTF - TRBV10-2 - TRBJ1-2
TGTGCCAGTGTCAACTGGGGACAGGGGATCTCTGGAAACACCATATATTTT CASVNWGQGISGNTIYF TRBD1 TRBV19 - TRBJ1-3
TGTGCCAGCAGCGCACAGGGAGGATTAAGCTACGAGCAGTACTTC CASSAQGGLSYEQYF - TRBV9 - TRBJ2-7
TGTGCCAGCAGCTTGGTGGGCATCAACTATGGCTACACCTTC CASSLVGINYGYTF - TRBV5-4 - TRBJ1-2
TGTGCCAGCTCACCCCCTGGCGGGAGGGACACAGATACGCAGTATTTT CASSPPGGRDTDTQYF TRBD2 TRBV18 - TRBJ2-3
TGCGCCAGCAGCTTGGACAGGCCTAACTATGGCTACACCTTC CASSLDRPNYGYTF - TRBV5-1 - TRBJ1-2
TGTGCCAGCAGCTTAACCGCGGACAGGGCACCGAACACTGAAGCTTTCTTT CASSLTADRAPNTEAFF TRBD1 TRBV7-3 - TRBJ1-1
TGTGCCAGCAGCGTTTCTCCCGTAGGGGGACAGCCCCAGCATTTT CASSVSPVGGQPQHF - TRBV9 - TRBJ1-5
TGTGCCACTCGGGACAGCAACACGAACACTGAAGCTTTCTTT CATRDSNTNTEAFF TRBD1 TRBV6-1 - TRBJ1-1
TGTGCCAGCCTTCCGGGACAGGGCTCCTACGAGCAGTACTTC CASLPGQGSYEQYF TRBD1 TRBV5-5 once TRBJ2-7
TGTGCCAGCAGCAAATACAAAATTGTCCGGGACAGGGGACCAGATACGCAGTATTTT CASSKYKIVRDRGPDTQYF - TRBV21-1 - TRBJ2-3
TGTGCCAGCAGCTTCGCCTCTAGCGGGGAGTACGAGCAGTACTTC CASSFASSGEYEQYF TRBD2 TRBV7-9 - TRBJ2-7
TGCGCCAGCAGCCTTGGTAGGGAGCCAACTAATGAAAAACTGTTTTTT CASSLGREPTNEKLFF - TRBV4-1 - TRBJ1-4
TGTGCCAGTAGTCCTCTTCGGCCGGCGGGAGGGGCTGAGACCCAGTACTTC CASSPLRPAGGAETQYF TRBD2 TRBV19 - TRBJ2-5
TGTGCCAGCACCCAGGCCGGGATCAGGGTGGGTACGCAGTATTTT CASTQAGIRVGTQYF - TRBV28 - TRBJ2-3
TGTGCCAGCAGTTACGGCCCCCCGTTATACGAGCAGTACTTC CASSYGPPLYEQYF - TRBV6-6 once TRBJ2-7